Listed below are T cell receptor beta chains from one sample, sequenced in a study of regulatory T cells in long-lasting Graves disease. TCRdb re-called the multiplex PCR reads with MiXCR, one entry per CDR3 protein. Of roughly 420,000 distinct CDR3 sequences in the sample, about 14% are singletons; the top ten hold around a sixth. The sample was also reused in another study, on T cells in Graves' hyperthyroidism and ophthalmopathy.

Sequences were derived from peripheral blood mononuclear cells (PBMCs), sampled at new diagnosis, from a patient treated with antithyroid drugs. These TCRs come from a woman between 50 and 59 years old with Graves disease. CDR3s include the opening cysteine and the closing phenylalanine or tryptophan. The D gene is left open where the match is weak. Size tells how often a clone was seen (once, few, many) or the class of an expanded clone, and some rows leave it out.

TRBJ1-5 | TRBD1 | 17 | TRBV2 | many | TGTGCCAGCAGTGGGACAGGGGGCGGAGGGGGCAATCAGCCCCAGCATTTT | CASSGTGGGGGNQPQHF
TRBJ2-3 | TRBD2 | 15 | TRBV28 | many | TGTGCCAGCAGGCTAAGCGGGAGTGGGACAGATACGCAGTATTTT | CASRLSGSGTDTQYF
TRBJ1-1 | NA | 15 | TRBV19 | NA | TGTGCCAGTAGTATAGGGGTAGGTATGGACACTGAAGCTTTCTTT | CASSIGVGMDTEAFF
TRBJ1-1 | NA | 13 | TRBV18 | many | TGTGCCAGCTCATCTACAGATAACACTGAAGCTTTCTTT | CASSSTDNTEAFF
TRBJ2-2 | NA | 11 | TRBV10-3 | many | TGTGCCATACGAAACACCGGGGAGCTGTTTTTT | CAIRNTGELFF
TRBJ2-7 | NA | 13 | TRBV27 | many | TGTGCCAGCAGTTTATTGAGGGGGGGCGAGCAGTACTTC | CASSLLRGGEQYF
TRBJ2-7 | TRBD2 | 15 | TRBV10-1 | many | TGCGCCAGCAGTGAGTCCGGTAGCGGGAACTACGAGCAGTACTTC | CASSESGSGNYEQYF
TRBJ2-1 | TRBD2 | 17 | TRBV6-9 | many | TGTGCCAGCAGTTACTCACAGGGACTAGCGGGCTACAATGAGCAGTTCTTC | CASSYSQGLAGYNEQFF
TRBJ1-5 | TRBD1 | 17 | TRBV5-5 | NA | TGTGCCAGCAGCTTGCCCTCTCCGGGACAGGGCAATCAGCCCCAGCATTTT | CASSLPSPGQGNQPQHF
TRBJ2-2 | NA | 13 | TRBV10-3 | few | TGTGCCCTCGGGATCGCGAACACCGGGGAGCTGTTTTTT | CALGIANTGELFF
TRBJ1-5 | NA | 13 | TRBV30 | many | TGTGCCTGGAGTATAGGGGAAAATCAGCCCCAGCATTTT | CAWSIGENQPQHF
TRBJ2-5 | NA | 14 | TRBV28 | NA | TGTGCCTGCCGACAGCTTGGAGAGCAAGAGACCCAGTACTTC | CACRQLGEQETQYF
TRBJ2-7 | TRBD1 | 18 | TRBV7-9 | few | TGTGCCAGCAGCGGAGGCGGGGGACAGGGGGCTTTCTCCTACGAGCAGTACTTC | CASSGGGGQGAFSYEQYF
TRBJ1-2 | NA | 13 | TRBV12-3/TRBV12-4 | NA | NA | CASSLVGQGNETF
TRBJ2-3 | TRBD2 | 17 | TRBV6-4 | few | TGTGCCAGCAGTAGGACTAGCGGAAATGTAAACACAGATACGCAGTATTTT | CASSRTSGNVNTDTQYF
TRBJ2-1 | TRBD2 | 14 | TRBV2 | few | TGTGCCAGCAGTACCAGCGGGAGCGGCCATGAGCAGTTCTTC | CASSTSGSGHEQFF
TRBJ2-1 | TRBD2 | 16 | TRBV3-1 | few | TGTGCCAGCAGCCCTGGACTAGCGGAATCCTACAATGAGCAGTTCTTC | CASSPGLAESYNEQFF
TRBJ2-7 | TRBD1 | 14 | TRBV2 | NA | TGTGCCAGCTCCAGACAGGGGGCGATGTACGAGCAGTACTTC | CASSRQGAMYEQYF
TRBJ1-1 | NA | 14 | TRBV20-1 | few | TGCAGTGCTAGGTACGGGGGGCCGAACACTGAAGCTTTCTTT | CSARYGGPNTEAFF
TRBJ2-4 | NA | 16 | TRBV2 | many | TGTGCCAGCAGCCATGAGGACGGCGTAGCCAAAAACATTCAGTACTTC | CASSHEDGVAKNIQYF
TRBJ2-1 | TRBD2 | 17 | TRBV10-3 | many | TGTGCCATCAGTCTCGCCGGTCGGTCAGCGGGAGGTCGGGAGCAGTTCTTC | CAISLAGRSAGGREQFF
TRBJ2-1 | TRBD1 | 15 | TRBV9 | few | TGTGCCAGCAGCGTAGAGGGACAGGGGCCCGATGAGCAGTTCTTC | CASSVEGQGPDEQFF
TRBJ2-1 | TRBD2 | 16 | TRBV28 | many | TGTGCCAGCAGTCCAGCAGAGGGACTAGCGGGATGGAAGCAGTTCTTC | CASSPAEGLAGWKQFF
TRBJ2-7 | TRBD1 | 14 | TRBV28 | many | TGTGCCAGCAAATCGACCGACAGGGGCTACGAGCAGTACTTC | CASKSTDRGYEQYF
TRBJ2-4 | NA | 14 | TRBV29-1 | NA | TGCAGCGTTGTATCCGGGGTTGACAAAAACATTCAGTACTTC | CSVVSGVDKNIQYF
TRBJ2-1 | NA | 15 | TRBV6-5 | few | TGTGCCAGCAGTTTACGCATAAACAGCTACAATGAGCAGTTCTTC | CASSLRINSYNEQFF
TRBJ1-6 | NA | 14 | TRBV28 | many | TGTGCCAGCAGTCCCGACGGGGAGAATTCACCCCTCCACTTT | CASSPDGENSPLHF
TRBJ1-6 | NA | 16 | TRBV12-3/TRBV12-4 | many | TGTGCCAGCAGACCCCCCGGTAGGGCCTATAATTCACCCCTCCACTTT | CASRPPGRAYNSPLHF
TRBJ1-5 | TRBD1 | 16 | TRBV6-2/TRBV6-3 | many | TGTGCCAGCAGTCCTCACAGGGGGCATGACAATCAGCCCCAGCATTTT | CASSPHRGHDNQPQHF
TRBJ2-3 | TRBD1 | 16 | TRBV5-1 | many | TGCGCCAGCAGCTTGGCCGGGACAGGGCGGGCAGATACGCAGTATTTT | CASSLAGTGRADTQYF
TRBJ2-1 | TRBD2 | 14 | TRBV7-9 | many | TGTGCCAGCAGCTTTTTCTCTAGCGGGGGTGAGCAGTTCTTC | CASSFFSSGGEQFF
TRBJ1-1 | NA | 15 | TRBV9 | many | TGTGCCAGCAGCGTAGATCGGGGGGCGCGAACTGAAGCTTTCTTT | CASSVDRGARTEAFF
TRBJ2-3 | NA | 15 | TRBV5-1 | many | TGCGCCAGCAGCCTCACAGGCGACCTACTCGATACGCAGTATTTT | CASSLTGDLLDTQYF
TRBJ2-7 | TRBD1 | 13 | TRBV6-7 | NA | TGTGCCAGCAGTTCGGGACAGTGTGGCGAGCAGTACTTC | CASSSGQCGEQYF
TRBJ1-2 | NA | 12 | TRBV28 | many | TGTGCCAGCAGTCTGGACATGTATGGCTACACCTTC | CASSLDMYGYTF
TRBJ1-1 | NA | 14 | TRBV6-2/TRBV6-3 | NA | TGTGCCAGCAGTCAGCGGTTGCCGATCACTGAAGCTTTCTTT | CASSQRLPITEAFF
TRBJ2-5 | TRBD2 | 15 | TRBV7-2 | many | TGTACCAGCAGCTTAGTACTAGCGGGACAAGAGACCCAGTACTTC | CTSSLVLAGQETQYF
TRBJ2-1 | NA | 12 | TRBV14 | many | TGTGCCAGCTCACCTTTACGCAATGAGCAGTTCTTC | CASSPLRNEQFF
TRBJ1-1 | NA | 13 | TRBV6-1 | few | TGTGCCAGCAACCTACAGGGTAGAACTGAAGCTTTCTTT | CASNLQGRTEAFF
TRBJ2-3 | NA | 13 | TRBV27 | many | TGTGCCAGCATGGGTGGGATTACAGATACGCAGTATTTT | CASMGGITDTQYF
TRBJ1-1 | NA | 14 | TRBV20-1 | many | TGCAGTGCTAGTCAGGTGGCGCCGGCCCCTGAAGCTTTCTTT | CSASQVAPAPEAFF
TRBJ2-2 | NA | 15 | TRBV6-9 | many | TGTGCCAGCAGTTACGGGCTAGCGAACACCGGGGAGCTGTTTTTT | CASSYGLANTGELFF
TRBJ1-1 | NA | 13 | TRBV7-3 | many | TGTGCCAGCAGCGCACAGATGAACACTGAAGCTTTCTTT | CASSAQMNTEAFF
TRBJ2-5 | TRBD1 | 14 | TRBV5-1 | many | TGCGCCAGCAGCTTGGAAGACAGGGGTGAGACCCAGTACTTC | CASSLEDRGETQYF
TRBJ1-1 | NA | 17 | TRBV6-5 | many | TGTGCCAGCAGTTACTCGTCAGTACGGGGGATGAACACTGAAGCTTTCTTT | CASSYSSVRGMNTEAFF